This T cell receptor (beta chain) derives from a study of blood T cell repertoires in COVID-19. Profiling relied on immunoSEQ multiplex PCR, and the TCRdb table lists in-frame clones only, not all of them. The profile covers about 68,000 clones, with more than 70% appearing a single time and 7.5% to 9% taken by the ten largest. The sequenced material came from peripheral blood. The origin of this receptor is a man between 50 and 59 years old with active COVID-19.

The CDR3 loop reads CASSPGSWDGYTF. The CDR3 bases are TGTGCCAGCAGTCCCGGGTCGTGGGATGGCTACACCTTC. This rearrangement joins TRBV6-5 to TRBJ1-2; D ambiguous. The V end was cut by 5 bases, the J end by 6 bases, with 13 bases between. This CDR3 comprises 13 residues. The germline V gene encodes CDR1 MNHEY and CDR2 SVGAGI.